This TCR beta chain was observed in a study of T cells in localized non-small cell lung cancer. The sample holds one count of this clone. Its antigen is not known. Study-wide results and caveats: In adjacent lung appeared a median around 62 of the top 100 tumor clones. Heterogeneity cannot be ruled out, as sequencing used one tumor region only. Uninvolved adjacent lung had more T cell clonality than any other tissue, topping tumor. Density of T cells in blood, when higher, went with longer overall survival.

Sequencing was performed with immunoSEQ multiplex PCR; in TCRdb, only in-frame clones are kept and a portion is missing. The sample holds around 50,000 clones, roughly 86% seen once. The CDR3 runs to 15 residues. V lost 0 bases and J 3 bases, leaving 13 bases between the germline ends. In germline, CDR1 is SGHRS, CDR2 YFSETQ. This specimen consisted of PBMCs, obtained before any cancer treatment. The sequence was obtained from a female donor with stage II lung adenocarcinoma. The rearrangement joins TRBV5-1 to TRBJ2-7; no definite D call. CDR3 amino acids: CASSLDSGAIYEQYF. The DNA for the CDR3 is TGCGCCAGCAGCTTGGACTCAGGTGCAATCTACGAGCAGTACTTC.